The rows below give T cell receptor beta chains drawn from one sample of a study of T cells in tuberculosis. Measured with immunoSEQ multiplex PCR; TCRdb has only the in-frame clones, and not every one. The data contain over 30,000 clones, under 98% of them singletons. The sequenced material came from PBMCs. These receptors were collected from a donor aged 5-35 years with latent tuberculosis or without tuberculosis infection. CDR3s leave out the opening cysteine and the closing phenylalanine or tryptophan. Fields, in order: CDR3 protein, V gene, clone size, J gene. The size entry is marked missing in some rows and otherwise reads once, few, many or a size class.

SVDPTSGGYNEQF TRBV29-1 NA TRBJ2-1
ASSHRGRYYGYT TRBV28 NA TRBJ1-2
ASKRPAGGRTYNEQF TRBV2 NA TRBJ2-1
ASSSQGNTEAF TRBV7-8 once TRBJ1-1
ASSPEAGLLGTDTQY TRBV5-1 NA TRBJ2-3
ASSLSASRDNEQF TRBV7-3 NA TRBJ2-1
ASSQTSGALNEQF TRBV5-1 NA TRBJ2-1
ASSQVSGFGELF TRBV4-2 NA TRBJ2-2
ASSLEQGPRANYGYT TRBV11-2 NA TRBJ1-2
ASSAAGILAYGYT TRBV9 once TRBJ1-2
ASSVDRGVYGYT TRBV9 NA TRBJ1-2
ASSLEGAAGAQPDTQY TRBV13 NA TRBJ2-3
ASSGPGGGTQY TRBV5-6 NA TRBJ2-5
ASSFARDTEAF TRBV6-1 NA TRBJ1-1
ASSVGLTDTQY TRBV2 NA TRBJ2-3
ASRHSGIYNEQF TRBV5-1 once TRBJ2-1
ASTKGTGGGGYT TRBV2 NA TRBJ1-2
ASSVEQGNYGYT TRBV9 NA TRBJ1-2
ASATGNVGPDTQY TRBV12-5 NA TRBJ2-3
ASSVPFYNEQF TRBV9 NA TRBJ2-1
ASSLGDRGVSYNEQF TRBV5-1 NA TRBJ2-1
ASSWDRARANVLT TRBV2 once TRBJ2-6
ASSLKSRSNQPQH TRBV5-6 once TRBJ1-5
ASSYRGANQPQH TRBV6-5 NA TRBJ1-5
ASSRMRTGGEKLF TRBV25-1 NA TRBJ1-4
ASSSRGQNGYT TRBV27 NA TRBJ1-2
ASSTLTNRGLDNEQF TRBV19 NA TRBJ2-1
ASSLTVNTEAF TRBV6-4 NA TRBJ1-1
ASSLTRGEETQY TRBV5-6 NA TRBJ2-5
ASSATGTTDTQY TRBV6-5 NA TRBJ2-3
ASSSNKTPVSAF TRBV2 NA TRBJ1-1
ASSLTAGVPMEQF TRBV7-9 NA TRBJ2-1
ASGQGLGGDTQY TRBV12-5 NA TRBJ2-3
ASSRGQNTEAF TRBV7-2 once TRBJ1-1
SASRQDEAF TRBV20-1 NA TRBJ1-1
ASSGDRQGNTGELF TRBV2 NA TRBJ2-2
ASSVEPGMNTEAF TRBV9 NA TRBJ1-1
SVGSSGGGTDTQY TRBV29-1 NA TRBJ2-3
ASSLLRGGSGELF TRBV28 NA TRBJ2-2
ASSFRQGDTEAF TRBV7-2 NA TRBJ1-1
ATGQTKDYGYT TRBV10-3 NA TRBJ1-2